This T cell receptor (beta chain) was retrieved from a study of blood T cell repertoires in COVID-19. In germline, CDR1 is SGHTA, CDR2 FQGTGA. This CDR3 comprises 15 residues. V was pared by 2 bases and J by 4 bases, with 5 bases of the junction left unmatched. Residents of about two dozen US areas, aged about 18 to 95 years, made up the participants. TCRdb's table, derived via immunoSEQ multiplex PCR, lists solely in-frame clones and lacks some. This table holds roughly 200,000 clones, roughly nine tenths found once. This clone was seen a handful of times. The V call is TRBV7-3, the J call TRBJ2-3, with 8 bases aligning to TRBD2. The sample comprised PBMCs or T cells enriched from blood (not recorded which). The TCR sequence derives from a woman in her forties or fifties in a cohort exposed to, infected with or recovered from COVID-19 (not recorded which). CDR3 nucleotide sequence: TGTGCCAGCAGCTTATACCAGCGGGGGTCAGATACGCAGTATTTT. Its translation: CASSLYQRGSDTQYF.